Below are 4 T cell receptor beta chains sequenced from a single sample in a study of cytomegalovirus exposure and HLA in healthy donors. The PCR contained 60 Vbeta and 13 Jbeta primers. Produced via immunoSEQ multiplex PCR; TCRdb's table is partial and in-frame only. The table includes over 50,000 clones, more than 70% detected once. Sequenced: PBMCs. These receptors all stem from a man aged 50-59 years in good health and CMV-seropositive.

The rearrangement links TRBV5-4 to TRBJ2-4; possibly TRBD2 for D (6 bases). Germline CDR1 is SGHNT and CDR2 is YYREEE (reference sequence). With 1 base removed from V and 8 bases from J, the gap between germline ends came to 16 bases. The CDR3 is made up of 15 amino acids. In DNA form, the CDR3 reads TGTGCCAGCAGCTTGACTAGCTCCGCGGTAGACATTCAGTACTTC. Encoded protein: CASSLTSSAVDIQYF. Supplemented by reference TRBV5-4 and TRBJ2-4, the full variable domain reads ETGVTQSPTHLIKTRGQQVTLRCSSQSGHNTVSWYQQALGQGPQFIFQYYREEENGRGNFPPRFSGLQFPNYSSELNVNALELDDSALYLCASSLTSSAVDIQYFGAGTRLSVL.

The chain links TRBV18 to TRBJ2-1; TRBD2 matches at 11 bases. The CDR3 is made up of 17 amino acids. V lost 2 bases, J lost 5 bases, and 8 bases stayed unmatched. Germline V gives CDR1 KGHSH, CDR2 LQKENI. CDR3: CASSPKASGRTNNEQFF. The CDR3 region has the DNA TGTGCCAGCTCACCAAAGGCTAGCGGGAGGACGAACAATGAGCAGTTCTTC.

V usage is TRBV6-6 and J usage is TRBJ1-2; TRBD1 is a possible D gene (5 bases). Trimming left V 5 bases short and J 8 bases short, with 15 bases between. The length of the CDR3 is 13 residues. Germline V CDR1 and CDR2: MNHNY, SVGAGI (reference sequence). The CDR3 reads CASSPVYPGGYTF. CDR3 coding DNA: TGTGCCAGCAGTCCGGTGTACCCAGGGGGCTACACCTTC.

V and J are TRBV19 and TRBJ2-7; 8 nucleotides match TRBD1. V shed 1 base and J 2 bases; nucleotides not matched to a gene: 7. Germline-derived CDR1 and CDR2 are LNHDA and SQIVND (reference sequence). The CDR3 has 16 amino acids. In DNA form, the CDR3 reads TGTGCCAGTAGTATAGCCGGGGACAGGAAAACCTACGAGCAGTACTTC. Translating gives CASSIAGDRKTYEQYF. Drawing the rest from reference TRBV19 and TRBJ2-7, the complete variable domain is DGGITQSPKYLFRKEGQNVTLSCEQNLNHDAMYWYRQDPGQGLRLIYYSQIVNDFQKGDIAEGYSVSREKKESFPLTVTSAQKNPTAFYLCASSIAGDRKTYEQYFGPGTRLTVT.